This entry lists 10 T cell receptor beta chains sequenced from one sample in a study of blood T cell repertoires in COVID-19. Here immunoSEQ multiplex PCR was the method, and the copy in TCRdb shows in-frame clones only, minus some. The sample has roughly 120,000 clones, approximately 78% seen once; the top ten hold 7.9%. The sample comprised peripheral blood. The receptors here all came from a man between 65 and 85 years old with acute or convalescent COVID-19.

This clone was observed a few times. V is TRBV6-1 and J is TRBJ2-3, with 7 bases identical to TRBD2. Germline CDR1 MNHNS, CDR2 SASEGT. CDR3 length equals 17 residues. Unmatched junction bases numbered 11, after V lost 4 bases and J lost 1 base. The CDR3 region has the DNA TGTGCCAGCAGTGCCCAGCGGGGAGGATGGGGCACAGATACGCAGTATTTT. Its translation: CASSAQRGGWGTDTQYF.

This clone was picked up a small number of times. The chain links TRBV30 to TRBJ2-7; D gene unclear. CDR1 and CDR2 from the germline V gene are GTSNPN and SVGIG (reference sequence). CDR3 length: 13 amino acids. Trimming cost V 2 bases and J 0 bases, with 8 bases left between them. The CDR3 nucleotides read TGTGCCTGGAGTAGAGGTAGCTCCTACGAGCAGTACTTC. Its protein product is CAWSRGSSYEQYF.

The chain recombines TRBV5-1 with TRBJ2-1; 7 bases agree with TRBD1. The CDR3 totals 13 residues. V was clipped by 7 bases and J by 0 bases; unmatched bases: 1. In germline, CDR1 is SGHRS, CDR2 YFSETQ. Here the CDR3 DNA reads TGCGCCAGCCGGGACAGCTCCTACAATGAGCAGTTCTTC. Translated: CASRDSSYNEQFF.

This clone has only one observation. This chain connects TRBV4-2 to TRBJ2-3; TRBD2 agrees at 9 bases. There are 14 residues in the CDR3. Germline CDR1 reads LGHNA; CDR2 reads YNFKEQ. J was trimmed by 4 bases and V by 6 bases; bases with no gene match: 5. For the CDR3, the DNA is TGTGCCAGCAGGGGCGGGGGGGCCGCAGATACGCAGTATTTT. It encodes CASRGGGAADTQYF.

The V gene is TRBV6-2 or TRBV6-3, the J gene TRBJ1-5; D is possibly TRBD1 (5 bases). V dropped 2 bases and J dropped 1 base, with 6 bases sitting between them. The length of the CDR3 is 14 residues. CDR1 and CDR2 from the germline V gene are MNHEY and SVGEGT. DNA of the CDR3: TGTGCCAGCAGTTACGGGGGGAGCAATCAGCCCCAGCATTTT. Translating it yields CASSYGGSNQPQHF.

CDR3 coding DNA: TGTGCCAGCAGCTTGGACAGTAGCACAGATACGCAGTATTTT. Its protein is CASSLDSSTDTQYF. This sequence joins TRBV7-3 and TRBJ2-3, with D possibly being TRBD1 (6 bases). Germline loops: CDR1 SGHTA, CDR2 FQGTGA. Trimming took 3 bases from V and 0 from J, leaving 7 bases between them. The CDR3 is 14 residues long. The full variable domain, completed using reference TRBV7-3 and TRBJ2-3, is GAGVSQTPSNKVTEKGKYVELRCDPISGHTALYWYRQSLGQGPEFLIYFQGTGAADDSGLPNDRFFAVRPEGSVSTLKIQRTERGDSAVYLCASSLDSSTDTQYFGPGTRLTVL.

The chain links TRBV30 to TRBJ1-4; 9 bases map to TRBD1. CDR1 and CDR2 (germline): GTSNPN, SVGIG (reference sequence). The CDR3 covers 15 residues. The V segment lost 2 bases and the J segment 8 bases; nucleotides outside the gene matches: 9. The CDR3 here is CAWSPTGGALEKLFF. DNA of the CDR3: TGTGCCTGGAGTCCAACAGGGGGCGCTTTGGAAAAACTGTTTTTT.

This chain uses TRBV3-1 (or the pseudogene TRBV3-2) with TRBJ2-3, with 10 bases identical to TRBD2. The CDR3 contains 17 residues. The germline gives CDR1 LGHDT, CDR2 YNNKEL (reference sequence). V lost 0 bases, J lost 2 bases, and 5 bases stayed unmatched. The CDR3 here is CASSQDPTSGITDTQYF. The CDR3 DNA reads TGTGCCAGCAGCCAAGACCCCACTAGCGGGATCACAGATACGCAGTATTTT.

CDR3 sequence: CASSPTGYEQFF. CDR3 sequence (DNA): TGTGCCAGCAGCCCTACAGGGTATGAGCAGTTCTTC. The chain recombines TRBV11-2 with TRBJ2-1, with D perhaps matching TRBD1 (6 bases). The V end lost 5 bases, the J end lost 8 bases, and 10 bases lay between the germline ends. Germline V gene data show CDR1 as SGHAT and CDR2 as FQNNGV. The CDR3 spans 12 residues.

The J gene is TRBJ1-5, the V gene TRBV19, with 8 bases that match TRBD1. Germline trimming cut 3 bases from V and 7 bases from J; bases unmatched to any gene: 8. Per the germline V gene, CDR1 is LNHDA and CDR2 is SQIVND (reference sequence). The CDR3 consists of 15 residues. The CDR3 coding sequence is TGTGCCAGTAGTATCGGCCAGGGGGCTCGGCAGCCCCAGCATTTT. Encoded protein: CASSIGQGARQPQHF.